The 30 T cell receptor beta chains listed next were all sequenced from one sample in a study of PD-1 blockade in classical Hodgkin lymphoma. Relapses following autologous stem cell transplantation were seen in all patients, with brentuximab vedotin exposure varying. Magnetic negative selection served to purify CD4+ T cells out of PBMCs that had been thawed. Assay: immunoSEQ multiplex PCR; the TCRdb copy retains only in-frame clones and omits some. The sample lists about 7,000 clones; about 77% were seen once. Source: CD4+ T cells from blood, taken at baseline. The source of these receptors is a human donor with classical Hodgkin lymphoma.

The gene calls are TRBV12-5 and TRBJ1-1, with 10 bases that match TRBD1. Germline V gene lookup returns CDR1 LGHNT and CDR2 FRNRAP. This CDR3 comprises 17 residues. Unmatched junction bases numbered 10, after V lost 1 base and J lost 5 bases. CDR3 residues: CASGLAGTGVKRTEAFF. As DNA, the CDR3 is TGTGCTAGTGGTTTGGCCGGGACAGGGGTAAAGCGGACTGAAGCTTTCTTT.

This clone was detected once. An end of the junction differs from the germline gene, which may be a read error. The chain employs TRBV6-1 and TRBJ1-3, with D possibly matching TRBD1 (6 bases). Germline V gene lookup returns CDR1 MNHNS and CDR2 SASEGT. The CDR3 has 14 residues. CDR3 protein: CASSRTGTGNTTYF. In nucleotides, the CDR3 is TGTGCCAGCAGTCGTACAGGGACTGGAAACACCACATATTTT.

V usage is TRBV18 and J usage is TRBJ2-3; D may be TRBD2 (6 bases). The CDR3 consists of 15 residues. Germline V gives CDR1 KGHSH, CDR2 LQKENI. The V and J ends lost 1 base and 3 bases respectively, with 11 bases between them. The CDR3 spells CASSPLGLLTDTQYF. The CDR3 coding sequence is TGTGCCAGCTCACCACTTGGACTATTGACAGATACGCAGTATTTT.

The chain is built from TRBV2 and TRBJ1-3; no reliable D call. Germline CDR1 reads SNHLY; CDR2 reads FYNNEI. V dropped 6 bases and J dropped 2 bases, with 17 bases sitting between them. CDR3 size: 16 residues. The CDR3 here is CASSSQNWVAGNTIYF. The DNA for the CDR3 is TGTGCCAGCAGCTCACAGAATTGGGTCGCTGGAAACACCATATATTTT.

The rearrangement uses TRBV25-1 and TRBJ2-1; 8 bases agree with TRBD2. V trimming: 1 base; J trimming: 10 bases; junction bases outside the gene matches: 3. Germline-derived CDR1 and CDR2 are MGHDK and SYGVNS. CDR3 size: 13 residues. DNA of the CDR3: TGTGCCAGCAGTGAATGGGGCGGGGGGGAGCAGTTCTTC. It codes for CASSEWGGGEQFF.

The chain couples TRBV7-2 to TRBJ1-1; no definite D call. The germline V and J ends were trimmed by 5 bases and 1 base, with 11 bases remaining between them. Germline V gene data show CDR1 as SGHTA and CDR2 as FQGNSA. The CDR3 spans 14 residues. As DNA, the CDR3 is TGTGCCAGCAGCCTAAGGACGGCGAACACTGAAGCTTTCTTT. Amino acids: CASSLRTANTEAFF.

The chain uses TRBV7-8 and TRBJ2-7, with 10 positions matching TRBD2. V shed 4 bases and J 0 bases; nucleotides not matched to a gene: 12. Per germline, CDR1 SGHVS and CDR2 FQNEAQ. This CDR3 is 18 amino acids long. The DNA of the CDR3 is TGTGCCAGCAGCTCCTCCCGGCGGCTAGCGGGAGTCTCCTACGAGCAGTACTTC. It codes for CASSSSRRLAGVSYEQYF.

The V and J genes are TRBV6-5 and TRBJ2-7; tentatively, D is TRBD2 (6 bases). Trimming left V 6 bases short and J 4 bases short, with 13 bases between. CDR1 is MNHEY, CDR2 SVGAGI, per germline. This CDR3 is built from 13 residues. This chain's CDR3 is CASSRAEGYEQYV. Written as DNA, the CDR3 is TGTGCCAGCAGCCGCGCGGAGGGATACGAGCAGTACGTC.

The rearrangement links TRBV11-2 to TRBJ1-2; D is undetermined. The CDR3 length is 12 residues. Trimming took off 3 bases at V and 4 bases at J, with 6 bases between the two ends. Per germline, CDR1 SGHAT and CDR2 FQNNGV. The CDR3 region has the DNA TGTGCCAGCAGCTTTCGACTCTATGGCTACACCTTC. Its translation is CASSFRLYGYTF.

The CDR3 sequence is CASSIDSISGNIQYF. In nucleotides, the CDR3 is TGTGCCAGTAGTATAGATTCCATCTCAGGAAACATTCAGTACTTC. The chain links TRBV19 to TRBJ2-4; no clear D. V shed 0 bases and J shed 6 bases, with 12 bases lying between them. Germline CDR1 reads LNHDA; CDR2 reads SQIVND (reference sequence). CDR3 size: 15 residues.

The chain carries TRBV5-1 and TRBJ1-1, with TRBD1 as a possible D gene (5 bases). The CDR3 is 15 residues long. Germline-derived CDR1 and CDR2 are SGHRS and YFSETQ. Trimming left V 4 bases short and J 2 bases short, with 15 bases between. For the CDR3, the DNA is TGCGCCAGCAGCCCTCGGGCTGGGGGAAACACTGAAGCTTTCTTT. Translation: CASSPRAGGNTEAFF.

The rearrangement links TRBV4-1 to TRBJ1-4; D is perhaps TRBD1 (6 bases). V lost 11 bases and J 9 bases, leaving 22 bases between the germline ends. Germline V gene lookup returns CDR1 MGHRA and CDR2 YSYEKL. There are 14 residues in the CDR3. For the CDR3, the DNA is TGCGCCTCGGGGGCGCGGGAGCAGGGAAAAAAACTGTTTTTT. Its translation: CASGAREQGKKLFF.

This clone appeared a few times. DNA of the CDR3: TGTGCCAGCAGCATGGGGGGGCCCGGCACCGGGGAGCTGTTTTTT. Translating it yields CASSMGGPGTGELFF. This chain links TRBV7-6 with TRBJ2-2, with D perhaps TRBD2 (7 bases). Deletions cut 5 bases from V and 4 bases from J, with 14 bases between. The germline V gene encodes CDR1 SGHVS and CDR2 FNYEAQ. This CDR3 is 15 amino acids long. The full variable domain, its missing parts supplied by reference TRBV7-6 and TRBJ2-2, is GAGVSQSPRYKVTKRGQDVALRCDPISGHVSLYWYRQALGQGPEFLTYFNYEAQQDKSGLPNDRFSAERPEGSISTLTIQRTEQRDSAMYRCASSMGGPGTGELFFGEGSRLTVL.

The DNA of the CDR3 is TGTGCCAGCTCACCAAATAGCGGAGGGCAAGAGACCCAGTACTTC. Amino acids: CASSPNSGGQETQYF. The chain uses TRBV18 and TRBJ2-5; tentatively, D is TRBD2 (6 bases). This CDR3 region has 15 residues. V was cut by 2 bases and J by 2 bases, with 12 bases left in between. Germline CDR1 KGHSH, CDR2 LQKENI.

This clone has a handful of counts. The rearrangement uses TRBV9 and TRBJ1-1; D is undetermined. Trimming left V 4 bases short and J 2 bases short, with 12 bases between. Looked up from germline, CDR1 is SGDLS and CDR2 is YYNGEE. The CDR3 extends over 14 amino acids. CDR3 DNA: TGTGCCAGCAGCCTCGGACCGAGTAACACTGAAGCTTTCTTT. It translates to CASSLGPSNTEAFF.

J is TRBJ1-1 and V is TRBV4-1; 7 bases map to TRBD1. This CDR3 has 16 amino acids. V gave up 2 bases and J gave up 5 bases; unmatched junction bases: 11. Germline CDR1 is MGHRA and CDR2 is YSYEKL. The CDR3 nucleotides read TGCGCCAGCAGCCAAATATTACAGGGGATTGGAACTGAAGCTTTCTTT. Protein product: CASSQILQGIGTEAFF.

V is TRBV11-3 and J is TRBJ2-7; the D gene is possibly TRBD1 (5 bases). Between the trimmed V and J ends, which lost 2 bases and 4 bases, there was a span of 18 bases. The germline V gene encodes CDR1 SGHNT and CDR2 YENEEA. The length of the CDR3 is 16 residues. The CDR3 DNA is TGTGCCAGCAGCTTATCGTTTTGGGGCCCTCCATACGAGCAGTACGTC. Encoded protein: CASSLSFWGPPYEQYV.

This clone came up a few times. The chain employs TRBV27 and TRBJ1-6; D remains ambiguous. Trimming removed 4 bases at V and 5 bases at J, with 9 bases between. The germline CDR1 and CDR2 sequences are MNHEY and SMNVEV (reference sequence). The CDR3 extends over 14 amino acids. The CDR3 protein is CASSYRVNNSPLHF. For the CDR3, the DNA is TGTGCCAGCAGTTACCGGGTAAATAATTCACCCCTCCACTTT.

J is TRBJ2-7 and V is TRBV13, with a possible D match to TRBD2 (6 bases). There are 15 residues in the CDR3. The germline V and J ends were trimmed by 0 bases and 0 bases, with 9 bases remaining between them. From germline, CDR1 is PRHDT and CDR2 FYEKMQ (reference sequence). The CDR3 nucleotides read TGTGCCAGCAGCTTAGGACTAGCCCGCTCCTACGAGCAGTACTTC. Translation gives CASSLGLARSYEQYF.

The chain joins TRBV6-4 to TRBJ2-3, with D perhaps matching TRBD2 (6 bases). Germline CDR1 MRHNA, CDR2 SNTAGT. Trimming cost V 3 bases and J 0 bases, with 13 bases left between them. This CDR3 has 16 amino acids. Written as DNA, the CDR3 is TGTGCCAGCAGTGAAATAGCGGACATTAGCACAGATACGCAGTATTTT. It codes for CASSEIADISTDTQYF.

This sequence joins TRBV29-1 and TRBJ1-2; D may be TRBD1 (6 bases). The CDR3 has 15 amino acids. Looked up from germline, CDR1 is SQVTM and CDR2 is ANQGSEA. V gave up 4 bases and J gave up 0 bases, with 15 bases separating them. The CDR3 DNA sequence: TGCAGCGTTGTATGGCAGGGGAAAGCTAACTATGGCTACACCTTC. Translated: CSVVWQGKANYGYTF.

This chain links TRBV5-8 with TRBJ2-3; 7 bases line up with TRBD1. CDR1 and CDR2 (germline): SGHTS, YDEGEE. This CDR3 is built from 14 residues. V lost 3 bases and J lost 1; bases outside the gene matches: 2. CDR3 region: CASSSGQGTDTQYF. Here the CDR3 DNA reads TGTGCCAGCAGCTCAGGACAGGGCACAGATACGCAGTATTTT. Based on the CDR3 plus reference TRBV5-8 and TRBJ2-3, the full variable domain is EAGVTQSPTHLIKTRGQQATLRCSPISGHTSVYWYQQALGLGLQFLLWYDEGEERNRGNFPPRFSGRQFPNYSSELNVNALELEDSALYLCASSSGQGTDTQYFGPGTRLTVL.

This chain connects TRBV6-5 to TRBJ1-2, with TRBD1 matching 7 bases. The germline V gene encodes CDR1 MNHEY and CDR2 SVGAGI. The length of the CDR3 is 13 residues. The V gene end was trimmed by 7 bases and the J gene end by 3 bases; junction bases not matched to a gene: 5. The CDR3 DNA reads TGTGCCAGCACCTACAGGGGATACTATGGCTACACCTTC. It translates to CASTYRGYYGYTF.

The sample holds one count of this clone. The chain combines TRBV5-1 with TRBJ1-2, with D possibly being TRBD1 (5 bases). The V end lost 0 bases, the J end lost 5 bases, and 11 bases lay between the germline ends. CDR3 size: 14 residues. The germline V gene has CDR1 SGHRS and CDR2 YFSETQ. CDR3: CASSLAEGRYGYTF. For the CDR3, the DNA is TGCGCCAGCAGCTTGGCAGAGGGGAGGTATGGCTACACCTTC.

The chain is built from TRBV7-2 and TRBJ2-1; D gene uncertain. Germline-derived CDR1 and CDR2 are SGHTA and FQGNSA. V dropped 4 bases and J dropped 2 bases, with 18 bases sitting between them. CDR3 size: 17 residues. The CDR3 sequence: CASSSERSGLTYNEQFF. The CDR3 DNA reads TGTGCCAGCAGCTCTGAAAGGTCGGGCCTTACCTACAATGAGCAGTTCTTC.

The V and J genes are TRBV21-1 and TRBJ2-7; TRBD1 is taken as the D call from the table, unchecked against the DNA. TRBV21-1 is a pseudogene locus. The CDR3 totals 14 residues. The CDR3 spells CASSNGQVTYEQYV. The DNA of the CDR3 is TGTGCCAGCAGCAATGGACAGGTTACCTACGAGCAGTACGTC.

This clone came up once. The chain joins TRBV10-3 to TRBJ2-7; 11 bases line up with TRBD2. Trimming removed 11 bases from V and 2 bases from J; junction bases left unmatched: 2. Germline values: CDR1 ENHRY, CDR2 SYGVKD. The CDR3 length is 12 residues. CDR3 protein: CAVAGGTYEQYF. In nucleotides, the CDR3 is TGTGCCGTAGCGGGAGGGACCTACGAGCAGTACTTC.

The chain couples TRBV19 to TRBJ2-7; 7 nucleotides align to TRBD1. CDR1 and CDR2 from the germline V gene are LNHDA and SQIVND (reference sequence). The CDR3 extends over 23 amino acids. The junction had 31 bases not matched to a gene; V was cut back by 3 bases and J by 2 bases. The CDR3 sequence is CASSIGMAQSHGQVQDKTYEQYV. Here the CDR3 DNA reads TGTGCCAGTAGTATCGGTATGGCGCAATCCCACGGACAGGTCCAAGATAAAACCTACGAGCAGTACGTC.

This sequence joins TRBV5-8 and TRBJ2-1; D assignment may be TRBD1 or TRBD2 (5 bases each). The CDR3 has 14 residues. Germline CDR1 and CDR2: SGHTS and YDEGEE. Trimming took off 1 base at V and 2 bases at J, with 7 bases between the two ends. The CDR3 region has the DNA TGTGCCAGCAGCTTGCCGGGGCCCTACAATGAGCAGTTCTTC. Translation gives CASSLPGPYNEQFF. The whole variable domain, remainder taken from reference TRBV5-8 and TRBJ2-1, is EAGVTQSPTHLIKTRGQQATLRCSPISGHTSVYWYQQALGLGLQFLLWYDEGEERNRGNFPPRFSGRQFPNYSSELNVNALELEDSALYLCASSLPGPYNEQFFGPGTRLTVL.

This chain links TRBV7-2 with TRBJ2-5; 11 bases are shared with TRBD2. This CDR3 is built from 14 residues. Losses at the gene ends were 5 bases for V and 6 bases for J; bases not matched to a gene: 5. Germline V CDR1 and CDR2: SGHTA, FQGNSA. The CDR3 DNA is TGTGCCAGCAGCCTGACTAGCGGGACGAAGACCCAGTACTTC. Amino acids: CASSLTSGTKTQYF.